This TCR beta chain was recovered during a study of tumor-infiltrating lymphocytes in primary liver carcinoma. Study-wide background: Men and women, 30 to 69 years of age, made up the patients. Roughly 3.65 to 8 million productive TCRbeta reads were obtained per sample, with similar numbers across tissue types.

Germline loops: CDR1 SGHDT, CDR2 YYEEEE. V dropped 4 bases and J dropped 5 bases, with 18 bases sitting between them. The CDR3 has 15 residues. Production of TCR beta cDNA used 500 ng total RNA together with a constant-region primer. The TCR beta library was amplified through three nested multiplex PCR rounds in a modified ARM-PCR procedure. TRBV1-TRBV30 forward primers and a C-beta reverse primer were used in the first two PCR rounds, which each ran for around 10 cycles. TCRdb used MiXCR to reprocess the multiplex PCR reads, holding one entry per CDR3 protein. The sample shows roughly 100,000 distinct CDR3 sequences, roughly 85% of them seen only once. RNA and DNA were co-extracted from approximately 20-30 mg of unsorted bulk tissue. There were only treatment-naive patients, all with chronic HBV infection. General study points: Tumors carried a top-250-clone fraction significantly exceeding that of blood (p = 0.039).

This clonotype was recorded many times. Its antigen is unknown. The origin of this receptor is a man between 40 and 49 years old with primary liver carcinoma and hepatitis B virus infection. The sample taken for sequencing was liver tumor tissue from sampling region 3. The subset denotes: tumor region T3, left-lateral pole. The chain carries TRBV5-6 and TRBJ2-5; D is ambiguous. CDR3 sequence reads: CASSAALGGLETQYF. CDR3 coding DNA: TGTGCCAGCAGCGCTGCCCTGGGCGGCTTGGAGACCCAGTACTTC.